Included here is one T cell receptor (beta chain) sequence, with context. Its target is unknown. Being one base from a much bigger clone, this may be a read error. This sample's time point: longitudinal time-point 1 (baseline). The unsorted libraries were made from 2 million PBMCs kept at -80 C. This sample was taken from a study of neurological immune-mediated disorders. General study findings and limits: CDR3 amino acid sequences of expanded clones were not shared across subjects, a result suggesting private repertoires in all groups. Falling below healthy controls, multiple sclerosis showed the least TCR clonal expansion, while HTLV-1-associated myelopathy showed the most.

Each TCR transcript was tagged with a 10-nucleotide random UMI during 5'RACE. TCRdb fed the 5' RACE reads into MiXCR, producing one record per CDR3 protein. This sample yields roughly 61,000 distinct CDR3 sequences, of which about 10% are seen a single time; less than 8% belongs to the top ten. Germline-derived CDR1 and CDR2 are SQVTM and ANQGSEA. V shed 3 bases and J 6 bases; nucleotides not matched to a gene: 7. The CDR3 extends over 13 amino acids. Sequencing was performed on PBMCs. This chain uses TRBV29-1 with TRBJ2-7; 8 bases map to TRBD1. The TCR comes from a male donor with HTLV-1-associated myelopathy (HAM/TSP). CDR3 in amino acids: CSVDVQGGSEQYF. DNA of the CDR3: TGCAGCGTTGACGTACAGGGGGGCTCCGAGCAGTACTTC.